This record concerns one T cell receptor beta chain sequence. No antigen is known for it. The entry originates in a study of identical twins. General study points: Those out-of-frame alpha sequences shared by twins showed an excess of low generation probability. A lower insertion count was a feature of abundant cord blood beta clonotypes, with no such feature in memory repertoires.

TCRdb redid the calling of the 5' RACE reads with MiXCR, one entry per CDR3 protein. The sample lists roughly 720,000 distinct CDR3 sequences; around a sixth were seen once. The sample was also reused in another study, on T cells expressing NK-cell markers.

Material for sequencing was PBMCs. This clonotype was obtained from a woman under 30 in good health.

CDR3 in amino acids: CSVHTGTARSSYNEQFF. The CDR3 DNA reads TGCAGCGTACACACCGGGACAGCCCGCAGCTCCTACAATGAGCAGTTCTTC. V is TRBV29-1 and J is TRBJ2-1, with TRBD1 matching 7 bases. The CDR3 extends over 17 amino acids. Germline V gene lookup returns CDR1 SQVTM and CDR2 ANQGSEA. J gave up 0 bases and V 6 bases, and 14 bases lay outside the gene matches.